These T cell receptor beta chains were read from a single sample in a study of T cell repertoires in cytomegalovirus infection. TCRdb re-analysed the reads in MiXCR, keeping a single row per CDR3 protein. The data show about 320,000 distinct CDR3 sequences, 9% to 9.5% seen once. Sequenced material: PBMCs. The source is a human donor in good health (CMV status not recorded). Some clones in this sample may be carry-over from other donors' samples. CDR3s include the opening cysteine and the closing phenylalanine or tryptophan. A D gene is named only where the DNA matches it firmly. Where a row states a size, it is once, few, many or the class of an expanded clone; other rows omit it.

clone_size: many
j_call: TRBJ1-6
v_call: TRBV7-2
d_call: TRBD1
cdr3_nt: TGTGCCAGCAGCCCACGGGACAGGGGCTATAATTCACCCCTCCACTTT
cdr3_aa: CASSPRDRGYNSPLHF

clone_size: -
j_call: TRBJ2-1
v_call: TRBV3-1
d_call: TRBD1
cdr3_nt: TGTGCCAGCAGCCACGGACAGGGGGGCGATGAGCAGTTCTTC
cdr3_aa: CASSHGQGGDEQFF

clone_size: -
j_call: TRBJ2-1
v_call: TRBV24-1
d_call: TRBD2
cdr3_nt: TGTGCCACCGGGGGGGAGCGGGAGGTAAATCGGGATGAGCAGTTCTTC
cdr3_aa: CATGGEREVNRDEQFF

clone_size: -
j_call: TRBJ2-1
v_call: TRBV29-1
d_call: -
cdr3_nt: TGCAGCGTTTGGCTGGCAATGAATGAGCAGTTCTTC
cdr3_aa: CSVWLAMNEQFF

clone_size: few
j_call: TRBJ2-7
v_call: TRBV20-1
d_call: -
cdr3_nt: TGCAGTGCTAGAGATCCGCTGGACGGAAGCTCCTACGAGCAGTACTTC
cdr3_aa: CSARDPLDGSSYEQYF

clone_size: many
j_call: TRBJ2-7
v_call: TRBV7-2
d_call: TRBD2
cdr3_nt: TGTGCCAGCAGCTTAGCTAGCGGGGCCCTCTCCTACGAGCAGTACTTC
cdr3_aa: CASSLASGALSYEQYF

clone_size: -
j_call: TRBJ1-2
v_call: TRBV7-2
d_call: -
cdr3_nt: TGTGCCAGCGCTCCTGTTGGGGCTGCTAACTATGGCTACACCTTC
cdr3_aa: CASAPVGAANYGYTF

clone_size: -
j_call: TRBJ2-1
v_call: TRBV19
d_call: TRBD1
cdr3_nt: TGTGCCAGTAGCGACAGGGCTCACAATGAGCAGTTCTTC
cdr3_aa: CASSDRAHNEQFF

clone_size: -
j_call: TRBJ2-1
v_call: TRBV29-1
d_call: -
cdr3_nt: TGCAGCGTTGGGGTTGCCAATGAGCAGTTCTTC
cdr3_aa: CSVGVANEQFF

clone_size: -
j_call: TRBJ1-2
v_call: TRBV7-3
d_call: TRBD1
cdr3_nt: TGTGCCAGCAGCATCGGACAGGGGAGATCTGGCTACACCTTC
cdr3_aa: CASSIGQGRSGYTF

clone_size: many
j_call: TRBJ1-6
v_call: TRBV6-2/TRBV6-3
d_call: TRBD1
cdr3_nt: TGTGCCAGCAGTTCTGACAGGGGGTATAATTCACCCCTCCACTTT
cdr3_aa: CASSSDRGYNSPLHF

clone_size: -
j_call: TRBJ1-5
v_call: TRBV10-2
d_call: -
cdr3_nt: TGCGCCAGCAGTGACACCTACAATCAGCCCCAGCATTTT
cdr3_aa: CASSDTYNQPQHF

clone_size: -
j_call: TRBJ2-1
v_call: TRBV10-3
d_call: -
cdr3_nt: TGTGCCATCAGTGAGTCGGGCAGGGAGTTGGATGAGCAGTTCTTC
cdr3_aa: CAISESGRELDEQFF

clone_size: few
j_call: TRBJ2-3
v_call: TRBV4-1
d_call: TRBD2
cdr3_nt: TGCGCCAGCAGCCGGGGGGAGGGGAGAGGCACAGATACGCAGTATTTT
cdr3_aa: CASSRGEGRGTDTQYF

clone_size: -
j_call: TRBJ2-1
v_call: TRBV24-1
d_call: -
cdr3_nt: TGTGCCACCAGTGATTCTAGCCCCGGGGTCAATGAGCAGTTCTTC
cdr3_aa: CATSDSSPGVNEQFF

clone_size: -
j_call: TRBJ2-3
v_call: TRBV6-9
d_call: TRBD2
cdr3_nt: TGTGCCAGCAGTTATCCGGGCGGGAGAGATACGCAGTATTTT
cdr3_aa: CASSYPGGRDTQYF

clone_size: -
j_call: TRBJ1-5
v_call: TRBV6-6
d_call: -
cdr3_nt: TGTGCCAGCAGTTCTCGACAGGTAGATCAGCCCCAGCATTTT
cdr3_aa: CASSSRQVDQPQHF

clone_size: -
j_call: TRBJ1-1
v_call: TRBV7-2
d_call: TRBD1
cdr3_nt: TGTGCCAGCAGTGACGGGACAGCGATCACTGAAGCTTTCTTT
cdr3_aa: CASSDGTAITEAFF

clone_size: many
j_call: TRBJ2-2
v_call: TRBV15
d_call: -
cdr3_nt: TGTGCCACCAGCAGGGACAAATGGGGGGAACGACGTACCGGGGAGCTGTTTTTT
cdr3_aa: CATSRDKWGERRTGELFF

clone_size: -
j_call: TRBJ2-1
v_call: TRBV11-3
d_call: -
cdr3_nt: TGTGCCAGCAGCTTTAGCGACCGCAATGAGCAGTTCTTC
cdr3_aa: CASSFSDRNEQFF

clone_size: -
j_call: TRBJ2-7
v_call: TRBV6-5
d_call: -
cdr3_nt: TGTGCCAGCAGTTACTCAGGAGTTTCCTACGAGCAGTACTTC
cdr3_aa: CASSYSGVSYEQYF

clone_size: few
j_call: TRBJ2-7
v_call: TRBV14
d_call: TRBD1
cdr3_nt: TGTGCCAGCAGCCCCCTCGGGACAGGGGCGTACGAGCAGTACTTC
cdr3_aa: CASSPLGTGAYEQYF

clone_size: many
j_call: TRBJ1-2
v_call: TRBV29-1
d_call: -
cdr3_nt: TGCAGCGTTGAAGATCTTGGCGGGACCTATGGCTACACCTTC
cdr3_aa: CSVEDLGGTYGYTF

clone_size: few
j_call: TRBJ2-1
v_call: TRBV4-3
d_call: -
cdr3_nt: TGCGCCAGCAGCTCCGGGGGCTCCTACAATGAGCAGTTCTTC
cdr3_aa: CASSSGGSYNEQFF

clone_size: few
j_call: TRBJ2-1
v_call: TRBV25-1
d_call: TRBD2
cdr3_nt: TGTGCCAGCAGTGAGCGGACTAGCGGGAGGAATGAGCAGTTCTTC
cdr3_aa: CASSERTSGRNEQFF

clone_size: many
j_call: TRBJ1-1
v_call: TRBV11-2
d_call: -
cdr3_nt: TGTGCCAGCAGCCGTCCAGGGCGAATCGAAGCTTTCTTT
cdr3_aa: CASSRPGRIEAFF

clone_size: -
j_call: TRBJ1-1
v_call: TRBV14
d_call: -
cdr3_nt: TGTGCCAGCAGCCAAGGACACACTGAAGCTTTCTTT
cdr3_aa: CASSQGHTEAFF

clone_size: many
j_call: TRBJ1-6
v_call: TRBV7-2
d_call: -
cdr3_nt: TGTGCCAGCAGCTTAGAAGGGGGTCGGCATTCACCCCTCCACTTT
cdr3_aa: CASSLEGGRHSPLHF

clone_size: -
j_call: TRBJ2-6
v_call: TRBV2
d_call: TRBD2
cdr3_nt: TGTGCCAGCAGCAGCGGACCGGGACTAGCAGGGGTGCATGGTGATGGGGCCAACGTCCTGACTTTC
cdr3_aa: CASSSGPGLAGVHGDGANVLTF

clone_size: few
j_call: TRBJ2-3
v_call: TRBV6-2/TRBV6-3
d_call: TRBD2
cdr3_nt: TGTGCCAGCAAGGAGCCAGGGAGGGCAGATACGCAGTATTTT
cdr3_aa: CASKEPGRADTQYF